The 8 T cell receptor beta chains listed next were all sequenced from one sample in a study of T cell responses to AZD1222 COVID-19 vaccine (dated by TCRdb to the early 2020s). The label giving this sample's time point can be read as: baseline before first vaccination. Receptors were amplified or captured by the immunoSEQ multiplex PCR assay. This is the immuneACCESS table as TCRdb keeps it, with only in-frame sequences that have V and J called. A part of the clones is gone; compared with another copy, unresolved V genes explain less than half, and the rest is unexplained. Counted in this sample were 100,000 to 110,000 clones; roughly 91% of them appeared once. Clones ranked in the top ten supply under 2% of the sample. Sample: peripheral blood, taken on day 0 of AZD1222 vaccination. These receptors all come from an adult in good health.

V is TRBV9 and J is TRBJ1-6; no clear D. Germline assignment: CDR1 SGDLS and CDR2 YYNGEE. The V and J ends lost 0 bases and 9 bases respectively, with 10 bases between them. The length of the CDR3 is 14 residues. The CDR3 spells CASSVGVARSPLHF. The CDR3 DNA is TGTGCCAGCAGCGTAGGTGTGGCGCGTTCACCCCTCCACTTT.

This chain links TRBV6-6 with TRBJ1-2; D is unresolved. Trimming stripped 2 bases from V and 4 bases from J, with 8 bases between. Germline V lookup: CDR1 MNHNY, CDR2 SVGAGI (reference sequence). The CDR3 is 13 residues long. In nucleotides, the CDR3 is TGTGCCAGCAGTTACCTGGGAAGCTATGGCTACACCTTC. Residues: CASSYLGSYGYTF.

This chain connects TRBV19 to TRBJ1-4; 8 bases are shared with TRBD1. The J segment lost 0 bases and the V segment lost 6 bases, leaving 3 bases of the junction unmatched. Per germline, CDR1 LNHDA and CDR2 SQIVND (reference sequence). There are 15 residues in the CDR3. DNA of the CDR3: TGTGCCAGTAGGGACAGGGCCGCAACTAATGAAAAACTGTTTTTT. It encodes CASRDRAATNEKLFF.

This clone was recorded a few times. The rearrangement links TRBV7-9 to TRBJ1-1; D uncertain. Germline V gene data show CDR1 as SEHNR and CDR2 as FQNEAQ (reference sequence). The CDR3 loop spans 17 amino acids. V was trimmed by 1 base and J by 1 base, leaving 16 bases between them. The CDR3 DNA follows: TGTGCCAGCAGCTTAGTGGCATCCGACTTTTGGAACACTGAAGCTTTCTTT. Translated, it gives CASSLVASDFWNTEAFF. Looking up the rest from reference TRBV7-9 and TRBJ1-1 gives the full variable domain: DTGVSQNPRHKITKRGQNVTFRCDPISEHNRLYWYRQTLGQGPEFLTYFQNEAQLEKSRLLSDRFSAERPKGSFSTLEIQRTEQGDSAMYLCASSLVASDFWNTEAFFGQGTRLTVV.

The chain is built from TRBV5-4 and TRBJ2-2, with 9 positions matching TRBD2. Trimming removed 0 bases from V and 2 bases from J; junction bases left unmatched: 2. Germline V gene data show CDR1 as SGHNT and CDR2 as YYREEE (reference sequence). The CDR3 loop spans 16 amino acids. The CDR3 DNA follows: TGTGCCAGCAGCTTGGGACTAGCGGAAAACACCGGGGAGCTGTTTTTT. Protein sequence: CASSLGLAENTGELFF.

The CDR3 reads CSASRYRAGGETQYF. In DNA form, the CDR3 reads TGCAGTGCTAGTCGGTATCGAGCGGGAGGAGAGACCCAGTACTTC. V is TRBV20-1 and J is TRBJ2-5; 9 bases map to TRBD2. From germline, CDR1 is DFQATT and CDR2 SNEGSKA (reference sequence). The CDR3 spans 15 residues. Losses at the gene ends were 3 bases for V and 4 bases for J; bases not matched to a gene: 9.

This chain links TRBV6-6 with TRBJ2-1, with 12 bases identical to TRBD2. Germline V gives CDR1 MNHNY, CDR2 SVGAGI (reference sequence). This CDR3 has 16 amino acids. V lost 5 bases and J lost 4; bases outside the gene matches: 6. The chain's CDR3 is CASSKLLAGGYNEQFF. The CDR3 DNA follows: TGTGCCAGCAGTAAACTACTAGCGGGAGGTTACAATGAGCAGTTCTTC.

The gene calls are TRBV3-1 (or the pseudogene TRBV3-2) and TRBJ2-5; D possibly corresponds to TRBD2 (5 bases). The CDR3 length is 13 residues. Per germline, CDR1 LGHDT and CDR2 YNNKEL (reference sequence). Trimming took 6 bases from V and 3 from J, leaving 11 bases between them. CDR3 sequence reads: CASSLLGEETQYF. Written as DNA, the CDR3 is TGTGCCAGCAGTCTTCTCGGGGAAGAGACCCAGTACTTC.